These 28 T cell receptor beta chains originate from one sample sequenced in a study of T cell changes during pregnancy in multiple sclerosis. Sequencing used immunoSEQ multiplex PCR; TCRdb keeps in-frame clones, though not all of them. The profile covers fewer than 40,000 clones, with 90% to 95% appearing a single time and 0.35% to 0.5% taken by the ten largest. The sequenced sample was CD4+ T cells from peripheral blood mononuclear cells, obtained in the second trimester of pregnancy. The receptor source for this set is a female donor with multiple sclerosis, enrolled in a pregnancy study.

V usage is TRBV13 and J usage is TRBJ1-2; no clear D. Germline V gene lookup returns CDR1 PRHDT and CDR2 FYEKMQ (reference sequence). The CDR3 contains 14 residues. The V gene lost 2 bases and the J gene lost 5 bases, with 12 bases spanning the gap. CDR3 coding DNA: TGTGCCAGCAGCTTAAGCAGGCCCCTGTATGGCTACACCTTC. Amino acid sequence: CASSLSRPLYGYTF.

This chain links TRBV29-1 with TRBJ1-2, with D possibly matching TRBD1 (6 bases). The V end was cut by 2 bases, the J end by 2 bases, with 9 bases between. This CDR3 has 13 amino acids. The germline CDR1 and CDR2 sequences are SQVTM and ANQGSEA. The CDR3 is CSVEQGTNYGYTF. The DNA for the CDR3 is TGCAGCGTTGAACAGGGGACCAACTATGGCTACACCTTC.

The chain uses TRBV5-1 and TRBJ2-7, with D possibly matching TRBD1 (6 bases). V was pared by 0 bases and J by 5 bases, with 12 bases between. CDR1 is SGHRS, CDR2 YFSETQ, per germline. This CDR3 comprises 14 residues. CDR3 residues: CASSLERGSHEQYF. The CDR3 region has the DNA TGCGCCAGCAGCTTGGAGAGGGGGTCCCACGAGCAGTACTTC.

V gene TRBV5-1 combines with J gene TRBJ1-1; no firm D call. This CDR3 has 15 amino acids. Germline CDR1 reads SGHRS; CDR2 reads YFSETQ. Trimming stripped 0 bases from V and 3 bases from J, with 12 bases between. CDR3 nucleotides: TGCGCCAGCAGCTTGGAAACCCCTAGCTACACTGAAGCTTTCTTT. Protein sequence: CASSLETPSYTEAFF.

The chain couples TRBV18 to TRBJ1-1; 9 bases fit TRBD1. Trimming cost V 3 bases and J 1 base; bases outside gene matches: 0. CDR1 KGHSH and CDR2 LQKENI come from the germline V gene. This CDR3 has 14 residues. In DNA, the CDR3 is TGTGCCAGCTCACCGGACAGGGGGAACACTGAAGCTTTCTTT. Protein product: CASSPDRGNTEAFF.

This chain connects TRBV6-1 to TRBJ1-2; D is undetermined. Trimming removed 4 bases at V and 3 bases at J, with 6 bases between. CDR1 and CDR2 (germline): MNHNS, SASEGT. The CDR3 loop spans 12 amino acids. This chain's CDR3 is CASSVTDYGYTF. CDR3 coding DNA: TGTGCCAGCAGTGTCACAGACTATGGCTACACCTTC.

The CDR3, as DNA: TGTGCCTGGAGTGTGGCAGGGGGATTAGCTTTCTTT. Residues: CAWSVAGGLAFF. The rearrangement links TRBV30 to TRBJ1-1, with TRBD1 matching 7 bases. In germline, CDR1 is GTSNPN, CDR2 SVGIG (reference sequence). The CDR3 consists of 12 residues. The V and J ends lost 0 bases and 10 bases, in that order; junction bases with no gene match: 5.

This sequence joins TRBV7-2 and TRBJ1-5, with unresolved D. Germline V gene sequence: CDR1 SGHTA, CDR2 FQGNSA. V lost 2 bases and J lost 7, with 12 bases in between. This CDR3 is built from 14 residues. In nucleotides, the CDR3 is TGTGCCAGCAGCTTAACGAACGGGAAACAGCCCCAGCATTTT. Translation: CASSLTNGKQPQHF.

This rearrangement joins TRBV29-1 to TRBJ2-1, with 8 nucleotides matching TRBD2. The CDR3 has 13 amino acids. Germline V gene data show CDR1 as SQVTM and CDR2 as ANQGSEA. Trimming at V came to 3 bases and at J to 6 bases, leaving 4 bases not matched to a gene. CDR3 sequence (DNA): TGCAGCGTTGACGGGCTAGCGGGCAATGAGCAGTTCTTC. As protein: CSVDGLAGNEQFF.

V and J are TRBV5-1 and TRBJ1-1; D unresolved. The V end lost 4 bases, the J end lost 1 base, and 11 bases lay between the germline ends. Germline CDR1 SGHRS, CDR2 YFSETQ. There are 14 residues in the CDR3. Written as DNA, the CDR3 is TGCGCCAGCAGCCCCCGTACACAGAACACTGAAGCTTTCTTT. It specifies CASSPRTQNTEAFF.

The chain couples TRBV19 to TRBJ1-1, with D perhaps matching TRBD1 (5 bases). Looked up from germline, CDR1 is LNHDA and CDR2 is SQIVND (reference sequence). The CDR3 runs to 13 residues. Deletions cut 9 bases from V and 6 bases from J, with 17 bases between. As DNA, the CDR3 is TGTGCCAGCCAAGGGGACTTTGTCTCTGAAGCTTTCTTT. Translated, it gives CASQGDFVSEAFF.

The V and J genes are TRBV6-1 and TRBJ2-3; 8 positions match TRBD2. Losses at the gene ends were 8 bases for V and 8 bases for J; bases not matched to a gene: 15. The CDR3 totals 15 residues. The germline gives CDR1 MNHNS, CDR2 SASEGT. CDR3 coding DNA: TGTGCCAGCGAGCCCCGGACTAGCCGCAAACCTACGCAGTATTTT. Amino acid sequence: CASEPRTSRKPTQYF.

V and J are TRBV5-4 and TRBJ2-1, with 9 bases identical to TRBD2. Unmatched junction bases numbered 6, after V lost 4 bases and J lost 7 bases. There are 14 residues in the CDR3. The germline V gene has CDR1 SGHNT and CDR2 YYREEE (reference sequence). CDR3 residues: CASSPRTSVNEQFF. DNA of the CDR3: TGTGCCAGCAGCCCCCGGACTAGCGTTAATGAGCAGTTCTTC.

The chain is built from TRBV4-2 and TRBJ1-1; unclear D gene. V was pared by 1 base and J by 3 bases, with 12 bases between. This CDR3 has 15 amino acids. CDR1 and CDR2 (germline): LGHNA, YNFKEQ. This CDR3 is CASSQGEGRYTEAFF. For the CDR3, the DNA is TGTGCCAGCAGCCAAGGGGAAGGGAGGTACACTGAAGCTTTCTTT.

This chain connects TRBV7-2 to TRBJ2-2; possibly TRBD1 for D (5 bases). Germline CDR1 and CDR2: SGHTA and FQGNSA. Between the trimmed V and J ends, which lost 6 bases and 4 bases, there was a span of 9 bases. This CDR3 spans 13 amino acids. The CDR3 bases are TGTGCCAGCAGGATCCAGGGCACCGGGGAGCTGTTTTTT. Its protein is CASRIQGTGELFF.

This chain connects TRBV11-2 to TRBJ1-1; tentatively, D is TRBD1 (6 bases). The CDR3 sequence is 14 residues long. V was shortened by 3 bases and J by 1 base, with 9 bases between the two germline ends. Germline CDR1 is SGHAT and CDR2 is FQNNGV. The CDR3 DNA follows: TGTGCCAGCAGCTTTAAGGACAGGAACACTGAAGCTTTCTTT. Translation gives CASSFKDRNTEAFF.

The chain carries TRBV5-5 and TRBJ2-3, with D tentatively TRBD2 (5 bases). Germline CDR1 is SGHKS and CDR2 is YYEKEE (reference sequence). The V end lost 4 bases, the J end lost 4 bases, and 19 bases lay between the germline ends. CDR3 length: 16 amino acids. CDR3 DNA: TGTGCCAGCAGCCCAAAGTCGGGGAGTGGGGCAGATACGCAGTATTTT. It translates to CASSPKSGSGADTQYF.

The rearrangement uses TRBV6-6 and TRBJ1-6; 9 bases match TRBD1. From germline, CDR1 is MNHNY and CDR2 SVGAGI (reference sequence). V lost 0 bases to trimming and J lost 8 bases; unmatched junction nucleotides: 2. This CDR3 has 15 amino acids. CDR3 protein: CASSYSRTGDSPLHF. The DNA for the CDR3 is TGTGCCAGCAGTTACTCGAGGACAGGGGATTCACCCCTCCACTTT.

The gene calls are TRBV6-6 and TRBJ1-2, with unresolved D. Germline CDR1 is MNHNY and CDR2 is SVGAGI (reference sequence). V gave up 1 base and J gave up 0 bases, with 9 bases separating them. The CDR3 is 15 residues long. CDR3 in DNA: TGTGCCAGCAGTTACTTGGCGGAGGCTAACTATGGCTACACCTTC. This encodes CASSYLAEANYGYTF.

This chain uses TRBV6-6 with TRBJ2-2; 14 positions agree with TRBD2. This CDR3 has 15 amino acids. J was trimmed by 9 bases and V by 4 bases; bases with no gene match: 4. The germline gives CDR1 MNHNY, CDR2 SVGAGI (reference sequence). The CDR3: CASSWTSGGRRELFF. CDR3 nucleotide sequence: TGTGCCAGCAGTTGGACTAGCGGGGGGCGTCGGGAGCTGTTTTTT.

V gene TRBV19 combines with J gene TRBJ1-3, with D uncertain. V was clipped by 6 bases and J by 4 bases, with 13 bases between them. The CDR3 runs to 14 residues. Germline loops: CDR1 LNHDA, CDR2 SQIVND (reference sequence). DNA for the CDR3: TGTGCCAGTAGAGACAACAGAGCAGGAAACACCATATATTTT. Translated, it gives CASRDNRAGNTIYF.

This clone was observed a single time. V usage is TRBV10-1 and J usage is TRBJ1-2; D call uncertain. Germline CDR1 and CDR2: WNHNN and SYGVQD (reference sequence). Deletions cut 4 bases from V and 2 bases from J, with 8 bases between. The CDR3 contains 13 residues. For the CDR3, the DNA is TGCGCCAGCAGTGTAGGCGGGAACTATGGCTACACCTTC. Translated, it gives CASSVGGNYGYTF.

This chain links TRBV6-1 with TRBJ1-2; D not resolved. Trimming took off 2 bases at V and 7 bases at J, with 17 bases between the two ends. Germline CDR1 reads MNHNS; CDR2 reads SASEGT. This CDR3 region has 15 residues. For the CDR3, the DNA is TGTGCCAGCAGTGAAATCCCGACATCGGGGTCTGGCTACACCTTC. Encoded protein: CASSEIPTSGSGYTF.

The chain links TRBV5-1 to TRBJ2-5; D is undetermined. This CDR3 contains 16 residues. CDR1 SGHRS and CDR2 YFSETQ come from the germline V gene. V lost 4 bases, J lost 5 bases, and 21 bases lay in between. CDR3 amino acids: CASSPNPYPSRETQYF. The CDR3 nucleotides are TGCGCCAGCAGCCCCAACCCGTACCCAAGCCGGGAGACCCAGTACTTC.

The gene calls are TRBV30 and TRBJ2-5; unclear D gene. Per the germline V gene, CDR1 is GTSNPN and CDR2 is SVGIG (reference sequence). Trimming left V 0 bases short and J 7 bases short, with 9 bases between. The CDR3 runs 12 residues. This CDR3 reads CAWSVLGGTQYF. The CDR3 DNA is TGTGCCTGGAGTGTACTCGGCGGGACCCAGTACTTC.

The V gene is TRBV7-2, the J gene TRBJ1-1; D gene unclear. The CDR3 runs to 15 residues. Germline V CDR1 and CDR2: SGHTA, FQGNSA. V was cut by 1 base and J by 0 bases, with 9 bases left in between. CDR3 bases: TGTGCCAGCAGCTTAGAATCCGGGGTGAACACTGAAGCTTTCTTT. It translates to CASSLESGVNTEAFF.

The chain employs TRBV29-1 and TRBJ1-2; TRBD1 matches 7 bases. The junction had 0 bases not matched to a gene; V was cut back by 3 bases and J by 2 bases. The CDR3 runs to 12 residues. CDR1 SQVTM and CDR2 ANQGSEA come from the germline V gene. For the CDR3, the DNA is TGCAGCGTTGAGGACAGGAACTATGGCTACACCTTC. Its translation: CSVEDRNYGYTF. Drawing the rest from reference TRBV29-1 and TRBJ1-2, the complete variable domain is SAVISQKPSRDICQRGTSLTIQCQVDSQVTMMFWYRQQPGQSLTLIATANQGSEATYESGFVIDKFPISRPNLTFSTLTVSNMSPEDSSIYLCSVEDRNYGYTFGSGTRLTVV.

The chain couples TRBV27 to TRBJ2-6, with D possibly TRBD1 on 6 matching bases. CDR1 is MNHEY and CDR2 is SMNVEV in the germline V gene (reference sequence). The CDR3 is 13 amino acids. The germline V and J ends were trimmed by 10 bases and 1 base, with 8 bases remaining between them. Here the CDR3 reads CAIGTSGANVLTF. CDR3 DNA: TGTGCCATAGGGACATCTGGGGCCAACGTCCTGACTTTC.